This T cell receptor beta chain was sequenced during a study of T cells in Graves' hyperthyroidism and ophthalmopathy. Study-level findings and limits: Blood also held most thyroid clonotypes expanded beyond 0.001.

Amplified regions were TCR beta CDR3 sequences from RNA transcripts. First-round RT-PCR of the TCR CDR3 relied on the HTBI primer set. MiXCR was run by TCRdb on the multiplex PCR reads, yielding one entry per CDR3 protein. The sample carries about 370,000 distinct CDR3 sequences, about 15% recorded once. This clonotype was counted at least ten times. The antigen remains unidentified. The source of this sequence is a woman in her sixties with Graves' ophthalmopathy. The sequencing input was blood.

CDR3 region: CASSSRGYSLETQYF. Here the CDR3 DNA reads TGTGCCAGCAGTTCCAGGGGGTACAGTCTAGAGACCCAGTACTTC. The chain couples TRBV7-8 to TRBJ2-5; TRBD1 aligns across 7 bases. Losses at the gene ends were 6 bases for V and 4 bases for J; bases not matched to a gene: 11. The CDR3 contains 15 residues. Germline assignment: CDR1 SGHVS and CDR2 FQNEAQ.